The next 32 T cell receptor beta chains were all read from a single sample in a study of T cells after yellow fever vaccination. Using its own MiXCR run on the 5' RACE reads, TCRdb lists one record per CDR3 protein. The data show about 630,000 distinct CDR3 sequences, about 12% seen once. The sequencing used PBMCs, collected on the day of the yellow fever booster vaccination. The receptors derive from a man in his thirties or forties who received the YFV17D yellow fever vaccine.

The chain joins TRBV10-3 to TRBJ1-2; D ambiguous. CDR1 ENHRY and CDR2 SYGVKD come from the germline V gene. Trimming cost V 6 bases and J 5 bases, with 13 bases left between them. The CDR3 is 13 residues long. The CDR3 is CAISSTLGYGYTF. In DNA form, the CDR3 reads TGTGCCATCAGCTCGACGCTTGGGTATGGCTACACCTTC.

The V and J genes are TRBV27 and TRBJ2-3; no clear D. V lost 3 bases, J lost 1 base, and 8 bases lay in between. The CDR3 consists of 14 residues. Germline assignment: CDR1 MNHEY and CDR2 SMNVEV (reference sequence). CDR3 sequence (DNA): TGTGCCAGCAGTTTCCTGGCCCGCACAGATACGCAGTATTTT. Amino acid sequence: CASSFLARTDTQYF.

V usage is TRBV20-1 and J usage is TRBJ2-3; D remains unclear. The CDR3 totals 13 residues. The germline V and J ends were trimmed by 8 bases and 1 base, with 13 bases remaining between them. Germline V gene data show CDR1 as DFQATT and CDR2 as SNEGSKA (reference sequence). CDR3 in DNA: TGCAGTATCCAGATCCGGGGCACAGATACGCAGTATTTT. Protein product: CSIQIRGTDTQYF.

The V and J genes are TRBV20-1 and TRBJ2-1, with 9 bases that match TRBD1. Germline V gives CDR1 DFQATT, CDR2 SNEGSKA (reference sequence). This CDR3 contains 13 residues. The J segment lost 6 bases and the V segment lost 3 bases, leaving 3 bases of the junction unmatched. The DNA of the CDR3 is TGCAGTGCTAGGGTGACAGGGGGCAATGAGCAGTTCTTC. It yields the protein CSARVTGGNEQFF.

This clonotype was seen only a few times. The chain employs TRBV10-3 and TRBJ2-5; possible D gene TRBD2, 6 bases. CDR1 and CDR2 (germline): ENHRY, SYGVKD. This CDR3 contains 16 residues. The V gene lost 3 bases and the J gene lost 4 bases, with 18 bases spanning the gap. CDR3 bases: TGTGCCATCAGTGATGGCGCCAGCGGGCTTGGAGAGACCCAGTACTTC. It is translated as CAISDGASGLGETQYF.

The chain combines TRBV6-5 with TRBJ2-3; D is undetermined. V was trimmed by 2 bases and J by 3 bases, leaving 12 bases between them. Germline CDR1 and CDR2: MNHEY and SVGAGI. The CDR3 length is 15 residues. The CDR3 nucleotides are TGTGCCAGCAGTTACCCGGCTAGAGGTACAGATACGCAGTATTTT. Encoded protein: CASSYPARGTDTQYF.

This clonotype has ten or more counts. The chain recombines TRBV7-2 with TRBJ2-5; 7 nucleotides agree with TRBD1. V was clipped by 5 bases and J by 2 bases; unmatched bases: 5. Germline V gives CDR1 SGHTA, CDR2 FQGNSA. This CDR3 has 14 residues. The CDR3 DNA reads TGTGCCAGCAGCCTACTGGGACAGCAAGAGACCCAGTACTTC. It translates to CASSLLGQQETQYF.

The gene calls are TRBV6-1 and TRBJ2-1; D is perhaps TRBD2 (7 bases). The CDR3 extends over 13 amino acids. Germline CDR1 MNHNS, CDR2 SASEGT. V lost 8 bases, J lost 9 bases, and 17 bases lay in between. CDR3 sequence: CASVGHSGGEQFF. The CDR3 nucleotides are TGTGCCAGCGTGGGACACTCGGGGGGTGAGCAGTTCTTC.

The chain uses TRBV5-6 and TRBJ2-2; 9 nucleotides match TRBD2. The CDR3 loop spans 16 amino acids. The V gene's germline CDR1 is SGHDT and CDR2 YYEEEE. The V and J ends lost 4 bases and 5 bases, in that order; junction bases with no gene match: 9. CDR3 amino acids: CASSPWTSATTGELFF. The CDR3 DNA is TGTGCCAGCAGCCCCTGGACTAGCGCGACGACCGGGGAGCTGTTTTTT.

The genes are TRBV9 and TRBJ2-7; D gene uncertain. V was trimmed by 1 base and J by 5 bases, leaving 16 bases between them. This CDR3 comprises 15 residues. The germline CDR1 and CDR2 sequences are SGDLS and YYNGEE. The CDR3 bases are TGTGCCAGCAGCGTATCCCCAAAGCCCGCACACGAGCAGTACTTC. Translated: CASSVSPKPAHEQYF.

The rearrangement links TRBV29-1 to TRBJ2-7, with D possibly matching TRBD2 (5 bases). Germline V gene sequence: CDR1 SQVTM, CDR2 ANQGSEA. CDR3 length: 12 amino acids. V lost 6 bases to trimming and J lost 1 base, with 10 bases between them. The chain's CDR3 is CSVRDPSYEQYF. CDR3 bases: TGCAGCGTCCGGGATCCGTCCTACGAGCAGTACTTC.

The rearrangement joins TRBV29-1 to TRBJ2-7, with D perhaps being TRBD1 or TRBD2 (5 bases each). CDR1 SQVTM and CDR2 ANQGSEA come from the germline V gene. Trimming removed 6 bases at V and 1 base at J, with 16 bases between. The CDR3 has 14 amino acids. The CDR3 loop is CSVQAPGPSYEQYF. CDR3 DNA: TGCAGCGTACAGGCTCCGGGACCGTCCTACGAGCAGTACTTC.

This clonotype has only a few counts. The chain recombines TRBV2 with TRBJ2-1, with 9 bases aligning to TRBD1. With 6 bases clipped from V and 14 bases from J, the junction kept 2 bases outside the gene matches. Germline V gene sequence: CDR1 SNHLY, CDR2 FYNNEI. This CDR3 region has 10 residues. Here the CDR3 reads CASRGDREFF. CDR3 DNA: TGTGCCAGCAGAGGGGACAGGGAGTTCTTC.

This clonotype showed up just a few times. V gene TRBV28 combines with J gene TRBJ2-4; weak D call: TRBD1 (5 bases). Germline V gene data show CDR1 as MDHEN and CDR2 as SYDVKM. The CDR3 has 14 residues. V lost 3 bases and J lost 2, with 8 bases in between. Here the CDR3 reads CASSFPGSKNIQYF. In nucleotides, the CDR3 is TGTGCCAGCAGTTTCCCAGGGTCCAAAAACATTCAGTACTTC.

The chain uses TRBV27 and TRBJ2-3, with D unresolved. Germline values: CDR1 MNHEY, CDR2 SMNVEV (reference sequence). The CDR3 is 17 amino acids. With 0 bases removed from V and 4 bases from J, the gap between germline ends came to 17 bases. CDR3 coding DNA: TGTGCCAGCAGTTTATCGATATATCGCATTGGGCCAGATACGCAGTATTTT. This codes for CASSLSIYRIGPDTQYF.

This clonotype was recorded a few times. The genes are TRBV5-5 and TRBJ1-1; D remains ambiguous. The germline V and J ends were trimmed by 0 bases and 4 bases, with 10 bases remaining between them. The CDR3 is 14 residues long. Germline V gene sequence: CDR1 SGHKS, CDR2 YYEKEE (reference sequence). The CDR3 DNA sequence: TGTGCCAGCAGCTTGGCTTGGGTTAGCACTGAAGCTTTCTTT. Protein sequence: CASSLAWVSTEAFF.

V is TRBV4-3 and J is TRBJ1-4; TRBD1 might be the D (6 bases). Germline values: CDR1 LGHNA, CDR2 YSLEER. The length of the CDR3 is 17 residues. V was pared by 4 bases and J by 1 base, with 16 bases between. The CDR3 sequence: CASSPTGQRRTNEKLFF. The CDR3 nucleotides read TGCGCCAGCAGCCCTACCGGACAGAGAAGAACTAATGAAAAACTGTTTTTT.

The chain combines TRBV15 with TRBJ2-5; 10 bases are shared with TRBD2. This CDR3 contains 16 residues. Germline V gene sequence: CDR1 LNHNV, CDR2 YYDKDF (reference sequence). Trimming took 3 bases from V and 4 from J; bases not matched to a gene: 8. In DNA form, the CDR3 reads TGTGCCACCAGCAGGCCGACTAGCGGGCAGCGAGAGACCCAGTACTTC. The encoded protein is CATSRPTSGQRETQYF.

The V gene is TRBV19, the J gene TRBJ2-7; the match to TRBD2 covers 9 bases. Germline CDR1 LNHDA, CDR2 SQIVND (reference sequence). CDR3 size: 16 residues. With V trimmed by 0 bases and J by 2 bases, 5 bases remained unmatched. The CDR3 bases are TGTGCCAGTAGTATAGATGCCGCGGGAGGGACCTACGAGCAGTACTTC. This gives the protein CASSIDAAGGTYEQYF.

This clonotype was detected only a few times. The CDR3 region is CASRTNPLLGYEQYF. The CDR3 DNA is TGTGCCAGCAGAACCAATCCCTTGCTGGGCTACGAGCAGTACTTC. The J gene is TRBJ2-7, the V gene TRBV6-1; D uncertain. Germline assignment: CDR1 MNHNS and CDR2 SASEGT. This CDR3 is 15 amino acids long. V shed 6 bases and J shed 3 bases, with 18 bases lying between them.

This clonotype was detected a few times. The chain links TRBV6-5 to TRBJ1-1; no definite D call. CDR3 length: 13 residues. V lost 4 bases and J 8 bases, leaving 14 bases between the germline ends. Germline V gene lookup returns CDR1 MNHEY and CDR2 SVGAGI. As DNA, the CDR3 is TGTGCCAGCAGTTTCTTACCGACTGGGGAAGCTTTCTTT. Translating it yields CASSFLPTGEAFF.

This clonotype was found a few times. This chain links TRBV7-2 with TRBJ2-7, with TRBD2 matching 13 bases. This CDR3 region has 16 residues. The V gene's germline CDR1 is SGHTA and CDR2 FQGNSA. Trimming at V came to 1 base and at J to 6 bases, leaving 6 bases not matched to a gene. CDR3 bases: TGTGCCAGCAGCTTAGTGGGGACTAGCGGGATGCTCGAGCAGTACTTC. Protein sequence: CASSLVGTSGMLEQYF.

The V call is TRBV30, the J call TRBJ2-7; D is perhaps TRBD2 (6 bases). Germline lookup yields CDR1 GTSNPN and CDR2 SVGIG (reference sequence). The CDR3 loop spans 13 amino acids. V was clipped by 8 bases and J by 5 bases, with 19 bases between them. CDR3 sequence: CAMERRESHEQYF. The CDR3 DNA follows: TGTGCCATGGAACGGAGGGAGTCCCACGAGCAGTACTTC.

The chain joins TRBV5-4 to TRBJ2-5; TRBD1 might be the D (6 bases). The CDR3 is 14 residues long. The V and J ends lost 6 bases and 5 bases respectively, with 17 bases between them. From germline, CDR1 is SGHNT and CDR2 YYREEE (reference sequence). CDR3 DNA sequence: TGTGCCAGCACCTCACAGGGAAGCAGGGAGACCCAGTACTTC. As protein: CASTSQGSRETQYF. The whole variable domain, filled in from reference TRBV5-4 and TRBJ2-5, reads ETGVTQSPTHLIKTRGQQVTLRCSSQSGHNTVSWYQQALGQGPQFIFQYYREEENGRGNFPPRFSGLQFPNYSSELNVNALELDDSALYLCASTSQGSRETQYFGPGTRLLVL.

The gene calls are TRBV19 and TRBJ2-1; D unresolved. The CDR3 has 16 residues. CDR1 and CDR2 (germline): LNHDA, SQIVND (reference sequence). The V and J ends lost 6 bases and 6 bases respectively, with 21 bases between them. CDR3 loop: CASSRRADLNSNEQFF. The CDR3, as DNA: TGTGCCAGTAGCCGCCGGGCGGACCTTAACTCCAATGAGCAGTTCTTC. Full variable domain (missing parts from reference TRBV19 and TRBJ2-1): DGGITQSPKYLFRKEGQNVTLSCEQNLNHDAMYWYRQDPGQGLRLIYYSQIVNDFQKGDIAEGYSVSREKKESFPLTVTSAQKNPTAFYLCASSRRADLNSNEQFFGPGTRLTVL.

The chain has TRBV29-1 and TRBJ2-5; D is unresolved. Germline V CDR1 and CDR2: SQVTM, ANQGSEA. This CDR3 region has 13 residues. V was shortened by 6 bases and J by 5 bases, with 16 bases between the two germline ends. DNA for the CDR3: TGCAGCGTCGTATATGGACCATCGGAGACCCAGTACTTC. Its protein product is CSVVYGPSETQYF.

This clonotype was observed a few times. The chain couples TRBV29-1 to TRBJ1-1, with D unclear. This CDR3 has 13 amino acids. Trimming took off 2 bases at V and 5 bases at J, with 12 bases between the two ends. Germline V gene data show CDR1 as SQVTM and CDR2 as ANQGSEA. Written as DNA, the CDR3 is TGCAGCGTTGAATTTGGAAGGGTGACTGAAGCTTTCTTT. Protein: CSVEFGRVTEAFF.

This clonotype was counted a few times. The chain has TRBV25-1 and TRBJ1-1, with D hard to call. The CDR3 covers 14 residues. The V and J ends lost 0 bases and 3 bases respectively, with 8 bases between them. The germline CDR1 and CDR2 sequences are MGHDK and SYGVNS. The CDR3 region is CASSEYYGYTEAFF. CDR3 sequence (DNA): TGTGCCAGCAGTGAATATTACGGGTACACTGAAGCTTTCTTT.

In this sample, this clonotype turned up once. The rearrangement uses TRBV25-1 and TRBJ1-2; TRBD1 matches 11 bases. The ends lost 2 bases at V and 5 bases at J; junction bases unmatched: 10. Germline V gene lookup returns CDR1 MGHDK and CDR2 SYGVNS. The CDR3 is made up of 17 amino acids. For the CDR3, the DNA is TGTGCCAGCAGTGAACCCGGGACAGGGGGGTTACGGTATGGCTACACCTTC. This translates into CASSEPGTGGLRYGYTF.

The genes are TRBV11-2 and TRBJ2-1; D gene uncertain. CDR3 length: 15 amino acids. Germline lookup yields CDR1 SGHAT and CDR2 FQNNGV. V was clipped by 0 bases and J by 8 bases, with 14 bases between them. CDR3 DNA: TGTGCCAGCAGCTTAGAGGGCCGCGGAGTCTATGAGCAGTTCTTC. It is translated as CASSLEGRGVYEQFF.

The gene calls are TRBV3-1 and TRBJ2-3, with 8 bases fitting TRBD1. This CDR3 region has 21 residues. The germline V gene encodes CDR1 LGHDT and CDR2 YNNKEL (reference sequence). Germline trimming cut 2 bases from V and 2 bases from J; bases unmatched to any gene: 21. The CDR3 sequence: CASSQFPRMRRGQEYTDTQYF. As DNA, the CDR3 is TGTGCCAGCAGCCAATTCCCGAGGATGAGACGGGGACAGGAATACACAGATACGCAGTATTTT.

The sample holds a few counts of this clonotype. This chain connects TRBV5-1 to TRBJ2-1, with D uncertain. Germline assignment: CDR1 SGHRS and CDR2 YFSETQ. Trimming stripped 1 base from V and 8 bases from J, with 13 bases between. The CDR3 totals 14 residues. CDR3 sequence (DNA): TGCGCCAGCAGCTTGAGGACCCATGGGGATGAGCAGTTCTTC. This gives the protein CASSLRTHGDEQFF.